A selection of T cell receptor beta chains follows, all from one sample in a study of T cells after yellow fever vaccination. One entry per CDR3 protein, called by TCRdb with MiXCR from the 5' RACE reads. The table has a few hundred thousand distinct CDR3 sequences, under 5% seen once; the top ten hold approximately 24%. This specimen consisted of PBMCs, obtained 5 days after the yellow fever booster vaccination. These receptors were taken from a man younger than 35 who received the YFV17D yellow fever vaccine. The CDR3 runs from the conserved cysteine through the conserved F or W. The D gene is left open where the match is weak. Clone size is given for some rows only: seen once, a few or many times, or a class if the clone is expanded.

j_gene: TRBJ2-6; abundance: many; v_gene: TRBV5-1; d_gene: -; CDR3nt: TGCGCCAGCAGCTCCCGGGGCAGCGCGATGTTCGGGGCCAACGTCCTGACTTTC; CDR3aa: CASSSRGSAMFGANVLTF
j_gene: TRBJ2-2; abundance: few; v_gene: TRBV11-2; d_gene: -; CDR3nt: TGTGCCAGCAGCGGCAGGGCGAACACCGGGGAGCTGTTTTTT; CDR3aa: CASSGRANTGELFF
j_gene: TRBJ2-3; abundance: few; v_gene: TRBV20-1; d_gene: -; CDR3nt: TGCAGTGTTTTCAAGGCCGGCGCCGCAGATACGCAGTATTTT; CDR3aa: CSVFKAGAADTQYF
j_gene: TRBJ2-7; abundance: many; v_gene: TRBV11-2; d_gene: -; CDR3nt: TGTGCCAGCAGCTTACAGGGCCACGAGCAGTACTTC; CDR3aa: CASSLQGHEQYF
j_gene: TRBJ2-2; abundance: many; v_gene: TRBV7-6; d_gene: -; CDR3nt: TGTGCCAGCAGCTTAGCGGTCCCGGCCGCGAACACCGGGGAGCTGTTTTTT; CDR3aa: CASSLAVPAANTGELFF
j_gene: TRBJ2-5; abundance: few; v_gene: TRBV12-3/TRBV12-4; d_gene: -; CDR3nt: TGTGCCAGCAGCTCACTGACAGAGGACGAGACCCAGTACTTC; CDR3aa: CASSSLTEDETQYF
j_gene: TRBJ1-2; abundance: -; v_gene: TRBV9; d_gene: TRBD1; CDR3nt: TGTGCCAGCAGCGTCCAACCGACCGGGACAGGGGGCGAAGGCTACACCTTC; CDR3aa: CASSVQPTGTGGEGYTF
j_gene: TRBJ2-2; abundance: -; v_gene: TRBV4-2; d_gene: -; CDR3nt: TGTGCCAGCAGCCAAGGATCGGGTTTACTAAACACCGGGGAGCTGTTTTTT; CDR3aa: CASSQGSGLLNTGELFF
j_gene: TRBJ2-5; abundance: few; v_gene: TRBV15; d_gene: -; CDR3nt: TGTGCCACCAGCAGATCCCTAGGAGAGACCCAGTACTTC; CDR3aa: CATSRSLGETQYF
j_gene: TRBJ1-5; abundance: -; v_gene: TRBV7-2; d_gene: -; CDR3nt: TGTGCCAGCAGCTTAGCCGACACGGGATATCAGCCCCAGCATTTT; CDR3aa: CASSLADTGYQPQHF
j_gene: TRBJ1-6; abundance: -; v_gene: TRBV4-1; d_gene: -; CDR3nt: TGCGCCAGCAGCCCCCCCACAGGGAGTTCACCCCTCCACTTT; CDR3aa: CASSPPTGSSPLHF